The next 21 T cell receptor beta chains were all read from a single sample in a study of T cell responses to AZD1222 COVID-19 vaccine (dated by TCRdb to the early 2020s). Library prep was done by the immunoSEQ multiplex PCR assay. TCRdb stores this immuneACCESS table with in-frame sequences only. Part of the clones is absent; in the studies checked, under half of the shortfall reflects unresolved V genes, and no reason is known for the rest. The table for this sample lists 250,000 or so clones; about 92% of them were counted only once. The ten largest clones capture around 0.6% of the sample. The intended sense of this specimen's time point label: baseline before first vaccination. This specimen consisted of peripheral blood, obtained on day 0 of AZD1222 vaccination. All receptors come from an adult in good health.

Worth noting for this clone: This sample also contains other DNA sequences that code for the same CDR3. The chain uses TRBV6-2 or TRBV6-3 and TRBJ2-7; D unclear. The CDR3 is made up of 11 amino acids. CDR1 is MNHEY and CDR2 is SVGEGT in the germline V gene. V was trimmed by 2 bases and J by 6 bases, leaving 5 bases between them. CDR3 in DNA: TGTGCCAGCAGTTACGGTGTCGAGCAGTACTTC. It is translated as CASSYGVEQYF.

The chain recombines TRBV6-5 with TRBJ1-4, with D possibly matching TRBD1 (6 bases). V shed 6 bases and J shed 5 bases, with 13 bases lying between them. Germline V gene sequence: CDR1 MNHEY, CDR2 SVGAGI. The CDR3 is made up of 14 amino acids. In nucleotides, the CDR3 is TGTGCCAGCAGACCGTGGGGGGCGAATGAAAAACTGTTTTTT. This encodes CASRPWGANEKLFF.

This rearrangement joins TRBV7-3 to TRBJ2-1, with D perhaps given as TRBD1 or TRBD2 (5 bases each). Germline V gene sequence: CDR1 SGHTA, CDR2 FQGTGA. CDR3 length equals 12 residues. The V end was cut by 4 bases, the J end by 9 bases, with 10 bases between. The CDR3 DNA is TGTGCCAGCAGCTGGGGCGCGGGTGAGCAGTTCTTC. It is translated as CASSWGAGEQFF.

The chain recombines TRBV11-2 with TRBJ1-2; D remains ambiguous. The germline V gene encodes CDR1 SGHAT and CDR2 FQNNGV. Trimming cost V 5 bases and J 1 base, with 14 bases left between them. This CDR3 is 15 amino acids long. CDR3 residues: CASSAGRSFNYGYTF. In DNA form, the CDR3 reads TGTGCCAGCAGCGCAGGTAGATCCTTTAACTATGGCTACACCTTC.

This clone was seen only once. V gene TRBV4-2 combines with J gene TRBJ2-1; possibly TRBD2 for D (6 bases). Germline V gene data show CDR1 as LGHNA and CDR2 as YNFKEQ. The V gene lost 6 bases and the J gene lost 5 bases, with 17 bases spanning the gap. CDR3 size: 15 residues. The CDR3 spells CASSLRASGDNEQFF. The CDR3 DNA follows: TGTGCCAGCAGTTTGCGGGCCTCGGGGGACAATGAGCAGTTCTTC.

The chain joins TRBV18 to TRBJ1-1; the D gene is possibly TRBD1 (5 bases). CDR1 KGHSH and CDR2 LQKENI come from the germline V gene. CDR3 length: 14 residues. V lost 6 bases, J lost 0 bases, and 11 bases lay in between. The CDR3 DNA sequence: TGTGCCAGCTCCAGGGAGGGATTGAACACTGAAGCTTTCTTT. The encoded protein is CASSREGLNTEAFF.

The chain recombines TRBV7-8 with TRBJ1-1; D gene unclear. The CDR3 runs to 14 residues. Germline assignment: CDR1 SGHVS and CDR2 FQNEAQ. The ends were cut back, 1 base at V and 1 base at J, with 7 bases in the middle. The CDR3 spells CASSLGHQNTEAFF. CDR3 DNA sequence: TGTGCCAGCAGCTTAGGACACCAGAACACTGAAGCTTTCTTT. Full variable domain (remainder filled in from reference TRBV7-8 and TRBJ1-1): GAGVSQSPRYKVAKRGQDVALRCDPISGHVSLFWYQQALGQGPEFLTYFQNEAQLDKSGLPSDRFFAERPEGSVSTLKIQRTQQEDSAVYLCASSLGHQNTEAFFGQGTRLTVV.

The gene calls are TRBV6-5 and TRBJ2-3; D possibly corresponds to TRBD2 (6 bases). The CDR3 has 14 amino acids. The V gene's germline CDR1 is MNHEY and CDR2 SVGAGI. Between the trimmed V and J ends, which lost 7 bases and 1 base, there was a span of 12 bases. The CDR3 DNA sequence: TGTGCCAGCACCCGACCGGGGGGCACAGATACGCAGTATTTT. Its protein product is CASTRPGGTDTQYF.

The chain employs TRBV7-9 and TRBJ2-7; TRBD2 is a possible D gene (5 bases). Trimming took off 5 bases at V and 4 bases at J, with 15 bases between the two ends. The CDR3 covers 14 residues. Per the germline V gene, CDR1 is SEHNR and CDR2 is FQNEAQ (reference sequence). This CDR3 reads CASSAQTGVYEQYF. DNA of the CDR3: TGTGCCAGCAGCGCCCAGACCGGGGTTTACGAGCAGTACTTC. Using reference TRBV7-9 and TRBJ2-7 for the parts outside the CDR3, the full variable domain is DTGVSQNPRHKITKRGQNVTFRCDPISEHNRLYWYRQTLGQGPEFLTYFQNEAQLEKSRLLSDRFSAERPKGSFSTLEIQRTEQGDSAMYLCASSAQTGVYEQYFGPGTRLTVT.

The chain links TRBV4-2 to TRBJ2-1, with 11 nucleotides matching TRBD2. Looked up from germline, CDR1 is LGHNA and CDR2 is YNFKEQ. Trimming removed 1 base from V and 4 bases from J; junction bases left unmatched: 6. There are 17 residues in the CDR3. The CDR3 protein is CASSQVAGGPSYNEQFF. DNA for the CDR3: TGTGCCAGCAGCCAAGTAGCGGGAGGGCCCTCGTACAATGAGCAGTTCTTC.

J is TRBJ2-7 and V is TRBV4-3, with D possibly TRBD2 on 6 matching bases. This CDR3 spans 13 amino acids. V was clipped by 4 bases and J by 3 bases, with 10 bases between them. Germline CDR1 and CDR2: LGHNA and YSLEER. CDR3 coding DNA: TGCGCCAGCAGCCGCGGGACCAACTACGAGCAGTACTTC. This gives the protein CASSRGTNYEQYF.

The chain recombines TRBV5-6 with TRBJ2-7; D is unclear. Trimming shortened V by 4 bases and J by 3 bases, and 14 bases separated the two germline ends. The CDR3 has 14 residues. In germline, CDR1 is SGHDT, CDR2 YYEEEE. The CDR3 here is CASSPGNFGYEQYF. CDR3 in DNA: TGTGCCAGCAGCCCCGGCAACTTCGGCTACGAGCAGTACTTC.

The V gene is TRBV27, the J gene TRBJ1-1, with TRBD1 as a possible D gene (6 bases). Trimming took 6 bases from V and 4 from J, leaving 15 bases between them. Per the germline V gene, CDR1 is MNHEY and CDR2 is SMNVEV (reference sequence). The CDR3 is 14 amino acids. The CDR3 spells CASSPVVGGTEAFF. In DNA, the CDR3 is TGTGCCAGCAGCCCTGTTGTAGGGGGCACTGAAGCTTTCTTT.

This clone came up once. The chain combines TRBV6-5 with TRBJ1-2; D is unclear. V lost 5 bases, J lost 3 bases, and 16 bases lay in between. Germline-derived CDR1 and CDR2 are MNHEY and SVGAGI. There are 15 residues in the CDR3. Here the CDR3 DNA reads TGTGCCAGCAGTCACAGTAGGGCTAGAGACTATGGCTACACCTTC. Amino acid sequence: CASSHSRARDYGYTF.

This sequence joins TRBV28 and TRBJ1-5; possible D gene TRBD1, 6 bases. Trimming removed 5 bases at V and 15 bases at J, with 17 bases between. This CDR3 contains 12 residues. Germline assignment: CDR1 MDHEN and CDR2 SYDVKM. CDR3 coding DNA: TGTGCCAGCAGTAGTGTCGGGACATCCGGGCATTTT. It is translated as CASSSVGTSGHF.

The rearrangement uses TRBV3-1 (or the pseudogene TRBV3-2) and TRBJ1-5; D is unclear. Per germline, CDR1 LGHDT and CDR2 YNNKEL (reference sequence). The CDR3 runs to 13 residues. V lost 0 bases and J 11 bases, leaving 11 bases between the germline ends. CDR3 protein: CASSQELGRAQHF. The CDR3 nucleotides read TGTGCCAGCAGCCAAGAATTGGGAAGGGCCCAGCATTTT.

This chain joins TRBV18 and TRBJ1-2; D might be TRBD1 (6 bases). The CDR3 runs 14 residues. The ends were cut back, 3 bases at V and 7 bases at J, with 15 bases in the middle. Per the germline V gene, CDR1 is KGHSH and CDR2 is LQKENI. This CDR3 is CASSPGRTAGGYTF. As DNA, the CDR3 is TGTGCCAGCTCACCTGGCAGGACAGCCGGTGGCTACACCTTC.

J is TRBJ2-1 and V is TRBV24-1, with 11 bases identical to TRBD2. Germline V lookup: CDR1 KGHDR, CDR2 SFDVKD. The CDR3 spans 15 residues. J gave up 7 bases and V 1 base, and 2 bases lay outside the gene matches. The DNA of the CDR3 is TGTGCCACCAGTGATTTACTAGCGGGGGAGAATGAGCAGTTCTTC. Its protein product is CATSDLLAGENEQFF.

The chain's CDR3 is CASSPRGGTSNGYGYTF. CDR3 DNA: TGTGCCAGCAGCCCTAGGGGGGGTACTTCGAATGGCTATGGCTACACCTTC. V usage is TRBV7-9 and J usage is TRBJ1-2, with D tentatively TRBD1 (6 bases). Looked up from germline, CDR1 is SEHNR and CDR2 is FQNEAQ (reference sequence). Trimming stripped 5 bases from V and 4 bases from J, with 23 bases between. This CDR3 comprises 17 residues. The whole variable domain, filled in from reference TRBV7-9 and TRBJ1-2, reads DTGVSQNPRHKITKRGQNVTFRCDPISEHNRLYWYRQTLGQGPEFLTYFQNEAQLEKSRLLSDRFSAERPKGSFSTLEIQRTEQGDSAMYLCASSPRGGTSNGYGYTFGSGTRLTVV.

This clone was found a few times. The genes are TRBV7-9 and TRBJ2-5; 7 nucleotides agree with TRBD1. Germline CDR1 and CDR2: SEHNR and FQNEAQ (reference sequence). Trimming removed 2 bases from V and 6 bases from J; junction bases left unmatched: 6. CDR3 length: 14 amino acids. In DNA, the CDR3 is TGTGCCAGCAGCTTAAACAGGGGACGGCAGACCCAGTACTTC. This translates into CASSLNRGRQTQYF.

This sequence joins TRBV2 and TRBJ2-7; 12 bases map to TRBD2. The germline CDR1 and CDR2 sequences are SNHLY and FYNNEI. The V segment lost 6 bases and the J segment 5 bases; nucleotides outside the gene matches: 8. The length of the CDR3 is 15 residues. In DNA form, the CDR3 reads TGTGCCAGCAGGGACCTAGCGGGAGGGCCCCACGAGCAGTACTTC. This codes for CASRDLAGGPHEQYF.